These 30 T cell receptor beta chains share one sample of origin, sequenced in a study of CD8 T cells in Susac syndrome. Reverse transcription of about 0.45 to 1 ug RNA was carried out with random hexamers. MiXCR, run by TCRdb on the immunoSEQ multiplex PCR reads, gives a single entry per CDR3 protein. Among hundreds of thousands of distinct CDR3 sequences, approximately 92% were seen once, and the ten largest hold around 0.07%. Material for sequencing was CD4+ T cells from PBMCs. The source of these receptors is a human donor with multiple sclerosis.

This clonotype has only a few counts. The chain employs TRBV29-1 and TRBJ1-2; D is perhaps TRBD1 (5 bases). Germline V lookup: CDR1 SQVTM, CDR2 ANQGSEA. Trimming shortened V by 4 bases and J by 6 bases, and 9 bases separated the two germline ends. The CDR3 spans 11 residues. The CDR3, as DNA: TGCAGCGTTGGGCAGGGAGATGGCTACACCTTC. This translates into CSVGQGDGYTF.

The chain combines TRBV12-3 or TRBV12-4 with TRBJ2-2; the match to TRBD1 covers 8 bases. CDR3 length: 14 residues. The trim removed 1 base at V and 6 bases at J, leaving 1 base unmatched. CDR3 sequence: CASSLGQGPGELFF. DNA of the CDR3: TGTGCCAGCAGTTTAGGACAGGGGCCCGGGGAGCTGTTTTTT.

V is TRBV5-6 and J is TRBJ2-1; the match to TRBD2 covers 9 bases. Germline V gene data show CDR1 as SGHDT and CDR2 as YYEEEE. V gave up 0 bases and J gave up 10 bases; unmatched junction bases: 8. This CDR3 region has 15 residues. The CDR3 region has the DNA TGTGCCAGCAGCTTGGGACTAGCGGTAACCAACGAGCAGTTCTTC. This translates into CASSLGLAVTNEQFF.

This clonotype was found once. V and J are TRBV20-1 and TRBJ2-4, with D perhaps matching TRBD1 or TRBD2 (5 bases each). CDR1 and CDR2 from the germline V gene are DFQATT and SNEGSKA (reference sequence). Trimming shortened V by 4 bases and J by 0 bases, and 10 bases separated the two germline ends. The CDR3 extends over 14 amino acids. CDR3 sequence reads: CSATRDLAKNIQYF. Written as DNA, the CDR3 is TGCAGTGCTACTCGGGACCTAGCCAAAAACATTCAGTACTTC.

The J gene is TRBJ2-5, the V gene TRBV7-9; D not certain. In germline, CDR1 is SEHNR, CDR2 FQNEAQ (reference sequence). The ends were cut back, 1 base at V and 0 bases at J, with 12 bases in the middle. This CDR3 contains 16 residues. The CDR3, as DNA: TGTGCCAGCAGCTTAGGTACTGGCAGCAACCAAGAGACCCAGTACTTC. The encoded protein is CASSLGTGSNQETQYF.

This clonotype was picked up one time. The CDR3: CAISAPPSGVEETQYF. Written as DNA, the CDR3 is TGTGCCATCAGTGCCCCACCTAGCGGGGTAGAGGAGACCCAGTACTTC. The rearrangement uses TRBV10-3 and TRBJ2-5, with 9 bases identical to TRBD2. With V trimmed by 4 bases and J by 5 bases, 11 bases remained unmatched. This CDR3 has 16 residues. CDR1 is ENHRY and CDR2 is SYGVKD in the germline V gene.

This chain joins TRBV19 and TRBJ2-1; D gene unclear. Germline lookup yields CDR1 LNHDA and CDR2 SQIVND (reference sequence). This CDR3 is built from 11 residues. V was cut by 5 bases and J by 7 bases, with 6 bases left in between. The CDR3 nucleotides read TGTGCCAGTAGTGCCCTGAATGAGCAGTTCTTC. It yields the protein CASSALNEQFF. Complete variable domain (other parts from reference TRBV19 and TRBJ2-1): DGGITQSPKYLFRKEGQNVTLSCEQNLNHDAMYWYRQDPGQGLRLIYYSQIVNDFQKGDIAEGYSVSREKKESFPLTVTSAQKNPTAFYLCASSALNEQFFGPGTRLTVL.

This sequence joins TRBV29-1 and TRBJ2-5, with D possibly being TRBD1 or TRBD2 (5 bases each). V lost 6 bases and J 1 base, leaving 6 bases between the germline ends. The germline CDR1 and CDR2 sequences are SQVTM and ANQGSEA. The CDR3 loop spans 11 amino acids. CDR3 loop: CSVGTQETQYF. CDR3 sequence (DNA): TGCAGCGTCGGGACCCAAGAGACCCAGTACTTC.

The rearrangement uses TRBV5-1 and TRBJ1-6; the D is unclear. V was pared by 0 bases and J by 10 bases, with 11 bases between. This CDR3 is 14 amino acids long. CDR1 is SGHRS, CDR2 YFSETQ, per germline. Written as DNA, the CDR3 is TGCGCCAGCAGCTTGGGTCCCGATTACTCACCCCTCCACTTT. Translation: CASSLGPDYSPLHF.

The V call is TRBV29-1, the J call TRBJ1-2; 8 bases match TRBD1. This CDR3 comprises 11 residues. Germline CDR1 reads SQVTM; CDR2 reads ANQGSEA. The trim removed 4 bases at V and 7 bases at J, leaving 2 bases unmatched. CDR3 sequence: CSVATGGGYTF. The DNA for the CDR3 is TGCAGCGTTGCAACAGGGGGTGGCTACACCTTC.

The genes are TRBV6-2 or TRBV6-3 and TRBJ2-7, with 10 bases identical to TRBD2. V trimming: 6 bases; J trimming: 2 bases; junction bases outside the gene matches: 7. CDR1 is MNHEY and CDR2 is SVGEGT in the germline V gene. CDR3 size: 15 residues. This chain's CDR3 is CASRTQRGGTYEQYF. DNA for the CDR3: TGTGCCAGCAGGACCCAGCGGGGGGGGACCTACGAGCAGTACTTC.

V gene TRBV6-2 or TRBV6-3 combines with J gene TRBJ1-5; TRBD1 aligns across 7 bases. This CDR3 spans 15 amino acids. The V gene end was trimmed by 5 bases and the J gene end by 3 bases; junction bases not matched to a gene: 7. The V gene's germline CDR1 is MNHEY and CDR2 SVGEGT. The CDR3 is CASSTITGVNQPQHF. CDR3 sequence (DNA): TGTGCCAGCAGTACGATCACAGGGGTCAATCAGCCCCAGCATTTT.

V gene TRBV14 combines with J gene TRBJ2-1, with 13 bases that match TRBD2. V was clipped by 8 bases and J by 2 bases; unmatched bases: 3. This CDR3 region has 15 residues. Germline values: CDR1 SGHDN, CDR2 FVKESK. CDR3: CASQGLAGAYNEQFF. DNA for the CDR3: TGTGCCAGCCAAGGACTAGCGGGAGCCTACAATGAGCAGTTCTTC.

The V call is TRBV6-1, the J call TRBJ1-1; no clear D gene. Germline lookup yields CDR1 MNHNS and CDR2 SASEGT. This CDR3 has 12 residues. Trimming took 10 bases from V and 4 from J, leaving 13 bases between them. CDR3 sequence: CATGDVGTEAFF. The CDR3 DNA sequence: TGTGCCACCGGTGATGTGGGCACTGAAGCTTTCTTT.

The chain is built from TRBV6-5 and TRBJ1-2; TRBD1 aligns across 7 bases. The trim removed 6 bases at V and 4 bases at J, leaving 5 bases unmatched. Germline V gives CDR1 MNHEY, CDR2 SVGAGI. CDR3 size: 13 residues. CDR3 sequence: CASRPGTAYGYTF. CDR3 nucleotide sequence: TGTGCCAGCAGGCCCGGGACAGCCTATGGCTACACCTTC.

The V call is TRBV4-1, the J call TRBJ2-7; 9 bases align to TRBD1. Germline CDR1 reads MGHRA; CDR2 reads YSYEKL. Trimming cost V 2 bases and J 3 bases; bases outside gene matches: 5. The CDR3 is 15 amino acids. CDR3 sequence (DNA): TGCGCCAGCAGCCAATCGGGACAGGGCCACTACGAGCAGTACTTC. The encoded protein is CASSQSGQGHYEQYF.

The V and J genes are TRBV13 and TRBJ2-1; D may be TRBD1 or TRBD2 (5 bases each). V dropped 2 bases and J dropped 8 bases, with 19 bases sitting between them. This CDR3 spans 16 amino acids. CDR1 and CDR2 from the germline V gene are PRHDT and FYEKMQ (reference sequence). The CDR3 here is CASSLNRGPFADEQFF. The CDR3 bases are TGTGCCAGCAGCTTAAACCGGGGCCCCTTCGCCGATGAGCAGTTCTTC.

This chain connects TRBV4-1 to TRBJ1-4, with a weak D call TRBD1 (5 bases). The CDR3 runs to 16 residues. The ends were cut back, 0 bases at V and 3 bases at J, with 11 bases in the middle. In germline, CDR1 is MGHRA, CDR2 YSYEKL. The chain's CDR3 is CASSQEPLGANEKLFF. The CDR3 nucleotides are TGCGCCAGCAGCCAAGAACCCTTAGGGGCTAATGAAAAACTGTTTTTT.

The chain couples TRBV11-2 to TRBJ1-1; D is unclear. This CDR3 has 10 amino acids. The V gene lost 1 base and the J gene lost 11 bases, with 5 bases spanning the gap. Germline values: CDR1 SGHAT, CDR2 FQNNGV. The CDR3, as DNA: TGTGCCAGCAGCTTAGCGGTGGCTTTCTTT. It yields the protein CASSLAVAFF.

The genes are TRBV29-1 and TRBJ1-2; 10 nucleotides line up with TRBD1. Germline values: CDR1 SQVTM, CDR2 ANQGSEA. V was clipped by 6 bases and J by 3 bases; unmatched bases: 10. The CDR3 sequence is 15 residues long. The CDR3: CSVRDRGGAYYGYTF. The CDR3 region has the DNA TGCAGCGTCCGGGACAGGGGAGGAGCGTACTATGGCTACACCTTC.

This chain links TRBV4-1 with TRBJ2-7; possibly TRBD2 for D (5 bases). Trimming took 8 bases from V and 1 from J, leaving 21 bases between them. The CDR3 is 16 amino acids. Germline V gives CDR1 MGHRA, CDR2 YSYEKL. CDR3: CASGSTGGRGSYEQYF. Written as DNA, the CDR3 is TGCGCCAGCGGGTCCACCGGAGGACGGGGATCCTACGAGCAGTACTTC.

This chain joins TRBV28 and TRBJ1-6; D not resolved. This CDR3 region has 19 residues. Deletions cut 4 bases from V and 0 bases from J, with 19 bases between. Germline lookup yields CDR1 MDHEN and CDR2 SYDVKM. The CDR3 reads CASSYGRDSVSSYNSPLHF. The CDR3 DNA follows: TGTGCCAGCAGTTACGGGAGGGATTCCGTGAGCTCCTATAATTCACCCCTCCACTTT.

Details on this clonotype: Germline is not matched at one junction end, which may reflect a read error. V and J are TRBV9 and TRBJ2-7, with 11 bases lining up with TRBD1. This CDR3 is built from 9 residues. The germline gives CDR1 SGDLS, CDR2 YYNGEE. The CDR3 protein is CASKGQGGF. The CDR3 DNA sequence: TGTGCCAGCAAGGGACAGGGGGGCTTC.

V usage is TRBV7-9 and J usage is TRBJ1-2; a possible D gene is TRBD1 (6 bases). CDR3 size: 14 residues. The germline CDR1 and CDR2 sequences are SEHNR and FQNEAQ (reference sequence). Trimming removed 4 bases from V and 8 bases from J, with 17 bases in between. CDR3 amino acids: CASSSGRGSGGYTF. CDR3 DNA: TGTGCCAGCAGCTCTGGCAGGGGAAGTGGAGGCTACACCTTC. The full variable domain, in which reference TRBV7-9 and TRBJ1-2 provide the parts outside the CDR3, is DTGVSQNPRHKITKRGQNVTFRCDPISEHNRLYWYRQTLGQGPEFLTYFQNEAQLEKSRLLSDRFSAERPKGSFSTLEIQRTEQGDSAMYLCASSSGRGSGGYTFGSGTRLTVV.

The J gene is TRBJ2-3, the V gene TRBV20-1; D gene unclear. Deletions cut 8 bases from V and 4 bases from J, with 10 bases between. There are 11 residues in the CDR3. Germline lookup yields CDR1 DFQATT and CDR2 SNEGSKA (reference sequence). The DNA of the CDR3 is TGCAGTCCTTCTTCCGCAGATACGCAGTATTTT. Amino acid sequence: CSPSSADTQYF.

This clonotype was counted between two and nine times. The J gene is TRBJ1-6, the V gene TRBV6-5; no definite D call. Trimming removed 6 bases from V and 8 bases from J, with 8 bases in between. This CDR3 spans 12 amino acids. Germline V gene lookup returns CDR1 MNHEY and CDR2 SVGAGI. The CDR3 protein is CASSLRDSPLHF. CDR3 in DNA: TGTGCCAGCAGCCTTCGGGATTCACCCCTCCACTTT.

V is TRBV2 and J is TRBJ1-6; D call uncertain. The CDR3 loop spans 15 amino acids. V lost 6 bases and J 10 bases, leaving 19 bases between the germline ends. In germline, CDR1 is SNHLY, CDR2 FYNNEI. This CDR3 reads CASRGQASTSSPLHF. For the CDR3, the DNA is TGTGCCAGCAGAGGGCAGGCATCGACATCATCACCCCTCCACTTT. Full variable domain (missing parts from reference TRBV2 and TRBJ1-6): EPEVTQTPSHQVTQMGQEVILRCVPISNHLYFYWYRQILGQKVEFLVSFYNNEISEKSEIFDDQFSVERPDGSNFTLKIRSTKLEDSAMYFCASRGQASTSSPLHFGNGTRLTVT.

The chain links TRBV3-1 to TRBJ2-1; 9 nucleotides align to TRBD2. The CDR3 sequence is 14 residues long. Germline V lookup: CDR1 LGHDT, CDR2 YNNKEL (reference sequence). J gave up 10 bases and V 1 base, and 5 bases lay outside the gene matches. Here the CDR3 DNA reads TGTGCCAGCAGCCAAGGCGGGGGGGCCGTGGAGCAGTTCTTC. Protein product: CASSQGGGAVEQFF.

This sequence joins TRBV19 and TRBJ2-2; TRBD2 might be the D (6 bases). The germline V gene encodes CDR1 LNHDA and CDR2 SQIVND (reference sequence). Trimming pared 1 base from V and 3 bases from J, leaving 12 bases between. The CDR3 extends over 16 amino acids. CDR3 sequence reads: CASSIGGTEYTGELFF. DNA for the CDR3: TGTGCCAGTAGTATAGGGGGGACTGAATACACCGGGGAGCTGTTTTTT.

This clonotype was recorded only once. CDR3 DNA sequence: TGTGCCAGCAGTTTCGGCAGACTGAACTATGGCTACACCTTC. It translates to CASSFGRLNYGYTF. This rearrangement joins TRBV6-5 to TRBJ1-2; D remains unclear. V lost 4 bases and J lost 2, with 11 bases in between. The CDR3 is 14 amino acids. In germline, CDR1 is MNHEY, CDR2 SVGAGI.